One and the same sample provided the 13 T cell receptor beta chains below, sequenced in a study of T cell responses to AZD1222 COVID-19 vaccine. The table came from immunoSEQ multiplex PCR; TCRdb's copy has only in-frame clones and leaves some out. Here the sample spans about 150,000 clones, about nine tenths being singletons. This sample comprised peripheral blood, obtained 28 days after the second AZD1222 dose. These receptors came from an adult who received the AZD1222 COVID-19 vaccine.

The DNA for the CDR3 is TGTGCCAGCAGCTTGGCCGTTAGCGGGAGGTTGAATGAGCAGTTCTTC. This sequence encodes CASSLAVSGRLNEQFF. The rearrangement uses TRBV5-4 and TRBJ2-1, with 10 bases aligning to TRBD2. Germline CDR1 reads SGHNT; CDR2 reads YYREEE (reference sequence). CDR3 size: 16 residues. Trimming at V came to 0 bases and at J to 7 bases, leaving 7 bases not matched to a gene.

The chain employs TRBV28 and TRBJ2-3, with TRBD2 matching 9 bases. The CDR3 sequence is 16 residues long. V lost 3 bases, J lost 3 bases, and 7 bases stayed unmatched. CDR1 MDHEN and CDR2 SYDVKM come from the germline V gene. The CDR3 sequence: CASSFQREEGTDTQYF. CDR3 coding DNA: TGTGCCAGCAGTTTCCAGCGGGAGGAGGGGACAGATACGCAGTATTTT.

CDR3 residues: CASSYVGAYYNSPLHF. CDR3 coding DNA: TGTGCCAGCAGTTACGTCGGGGCCTACTATAATTCACCCCTCCACTTT. This chain joins TRBV6-5 and TRBJ1-6; D is possibly TRBD1 (5 bases). This CDR3 contains 16 residues. Trimming took off 2 bases at V and 3 bases at J, with 11 bases between the two ends. Germline V CDR1 and CDR2: MNHEY, SVGAGI.

The rearrangement links TRBV5-1 to TRBJ2-4; possible D gene TRBD2, 6 bases. V gave up 4 bases and J gave up 4 bases, with 12 bases separating them. CDR1 and CDR2 (germline): SGHRS, YFSETQ. This CDR3 is 14 amino acids long. CDR3: CASSLGTSKNIQYF. DNA of the CDR3: TGCGCCAGCAGCCTAGGGACTTCTAAAAACATTCAGTACTTC.

The chain uses TRBV5-5 and TRBJ2-1, with 14 bases that match TRBD2. Germline lookup yields CDR1 SGHKS and CDR2 YYEKEE (reference sequence). J lost 8 bases, V lost 4 bases, and 2 bases had no gene match. The CDR3 runs to 14 residues. CDR3 amino acids: CASSTGLAGDEQFF. CDR3 coding DNA: TGTGCCAGCAGCACGGGACTAGCGGGAGATGAGCAGTTCTTC. Drawing the rest from reference TRBV5-5 and TRBJ2-1, the complete variable domain is DAGVTQSPTHLIKTRGQQVTLRCSPISGHKSVSWYQQVLGQGPQFIFQYYEKEERGRGNFPDRFSARQFPNYSSELNVNALLLGDSALYLCASSTGLAGDEQFFGPGTRLTVL.

The V call is TRBV30, the J call TRBJ1-3; 7 positions agree with TRBD1. Per the germline V gene, CDR1 is GTSNPN and CDR2 is SVGIG (reference sequence). V lost 8 bases and J lost 4; bases outside the gene matches: 8. CDR3 length equals 13 residues. In nucleotides, the CDR3 is TGTGCCCTATCCCAGGGGGTCGGAAACACCATATATTTT. Encoded protein: CALSQGVGNTIYF.

The chain uses TRBV27 and TRBJ2-7; D perhaps matches TRBD2 (5 bases). Trimming removed 6 bases from V and 5 bases from J, with 14 bases in between. Germline CDR1 is MNHEY and CDR2 is SMNVEV (reference sequence). This CDR3 region has 13 residues. For the CDR3, the DNA is TGTGCCAGCAGCCCAGCTAGCAGCAACGAGCAGTACTTC. Translation gives CASSPASSNEQYF.

The chain recombines TRBV24-1 with TRBJ2-7; 8 bases are shared with TRBD1. The CDR3 extends over 14 amino acids. Germline-derived CDR1 and CDR2 are KGHDR and SFDVKD. V lost 3 bases, J lost 0 bases, and 0 bases stayed unmatched. The DNA for the CDR3 is TGTGCCACCAGTGATGGACAGGGCTCCTACGAGCAGTACTTC. This gives the protein CATSDGQGSYEQYF.

The chain couples TRBV7-2 to TRBJ2-7; weak D call: TRBD1 (6 bases). CDR3 length: 16 amino acids. Germline V gene data show CDR1 as SGHTA and CDR2 as FQGNSA. V lost 5 bases to trimming and J lost 0 bases, with 17 bases between them. CDR3 in amino acids: CASSLPQGIGSYEQYF. The CDR3 nucleotides are TGTGCCAGCAGCCTACCACAGGGAATCGGCTCCTACGAGCAGTACTTC.

The rearrangement uses TRBV7-9 and TRBJ2-5, with TRBD2 identical over 9 bases. V dropped 8 bases and J dropped 5; count of bases not matched to a gene: 3. There are 12 residues in the CDR3. Germline CDR1 SEHNR, CDR2 FQNEAQ (reference sequence). CDR3 nucleotides: TGTGCCAGCGCTAGCGGGACCGAGACCCAGTACTTC. It codes for CASASGTETQYF.

On this clone: The same CDR3 is also encoded by other DNA sequences in this sample. The chain joins TRBV6-5 to TRBJ2-7, with D unresolved. There are 11 residues in the CDR3. V was shortened by 6 bases and J by 0 bases, with 3 bases between the two germline ends. CDR1 MNHEY and CDR2 SVGAGI come from the germline V gene. The chain's CDR3 is CASRSSYEQYF. The CDR3 nucleotides read TGTGCCAGCAGGAGCTCCTACGAGCAGTACTTC.

This chain joins TRBV5-5 and TRBJ2-5, with TRBD1 identical over 7 bases. This CDR3 has 14 residues. Losses at the gene ends were 2 bases for V and 4 bases for J; bases not matched to a gene: 5. Germline loops: CDR1 SGHKS, CDR2 YYEKEE (reference sequence). The CDR3 bases are TGTGCCAGCAGCTTTTCTTCAGGGGGAGAGACCCAGTACTTC. Translation gives CASSFSSGGETQYF.

This chain connects TRBV5-1 to TRBJ2-2; no firm D call. V shed 2 bases and J shed 0 bases, with 14 bases lying between them. The CDR3 runs to 17 residues. CDR1 and CDR2 from the germline V gene are SGHRS and YFSETQ. CDR3 loop: CASSFQPDRANTGELFF. CDR3 bases: TGCGCCAGCAGCTTTCAACCGGATCGCGCGAACACCGGGGAGCTGTTTTTT.